Here is one T cell receptor (beta chain) with its context. No antigen is known for it. Germline CDR1 SGHRS, CDR2 YFSETQ. The CDR3 runs 16 residues. V shed 4 bases and J 0 bases; nucleotides not matched to a gene: 3. This specimen comes from a study of T cell responses to AZD1222 COVID-19 vaccine. Study results and limitations: In all cases, repertoires were sampled only after the peak T cell response. The donor cohort was predominantly white British with a female majority, and clonal diversity may have been underestimated. Of the AZD1222 recipients, only five to seven were seropositive at baseline.

The repertoire was sequenced with immunoSEQ multiplex PCR; TCRdb's copy has only in-frame clones and lacks some. The table includes 180,000 or so clones, around 90% detected once. The TCR sequence derives from an adult who received the AZD1222 COVID-19 vaccine. Source: peripheral blood, taken 28 days after the second AZD1222 dose. The chain couples TRBV5-1 to TRBJ2-1; 11 bases are a match to TRBD2. CDR3 protein: CASSGTSGSSYNEQFF. The CDR3, as DNA: TGCGCCAGCAGCGGGACTAGCGGTAGCTCCTACAATGAGCAGTTCTTC.